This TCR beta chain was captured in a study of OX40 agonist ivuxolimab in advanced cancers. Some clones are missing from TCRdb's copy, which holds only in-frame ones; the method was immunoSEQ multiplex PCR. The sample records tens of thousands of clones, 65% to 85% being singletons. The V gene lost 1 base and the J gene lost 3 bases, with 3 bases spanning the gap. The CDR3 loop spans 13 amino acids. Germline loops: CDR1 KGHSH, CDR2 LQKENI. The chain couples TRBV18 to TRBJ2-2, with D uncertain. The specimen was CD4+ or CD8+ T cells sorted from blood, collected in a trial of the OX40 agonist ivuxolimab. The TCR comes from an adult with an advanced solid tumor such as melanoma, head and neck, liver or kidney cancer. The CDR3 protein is CASSPLDTGELFF. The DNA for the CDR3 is TGTGCCAGCTCACCACTTGACACCGGGGAGCTGTTTTTT.